This TCR beta chain was sequenced in a study of blood T cell repertoires in COVID-19. In the original workflow: Cell counts per sample came from amplifying reference gene primers. TCRdb keeps only in-frame clones here, not all; method: immunoSEQ multiplex PCR. The D gene and trimming were derived from the DNA, and the V and J assignments and clone size from that table. Among fewer than 200,000 clones, roughly 79% were seen once, and the ten largest hold 9.5% to 15%. V trimming: 5 bases; J trimming: 3 bases; junction bases outside the gene matches: 7. The CDR3 length is 16 residues. Germline lookup yields CDR1 MNHEY and CDR2 SMNVEV (reference sequence). This clone was picked up a small number of times.

The receptor was derived from a woman older than 75 with COVID-19, enrolled during active disease. The J gene is TRBJ2-1, the V gene TRBV27, with 10 bases that match TRBD2. Sample: peripheral blood. In DNA form, the CDR3 reads TGTGCCAGCAGTATTATTAGCGGGGGGTACTACAATGAGCAGTTCTTC. It is translated as CASSIISGGYYNEQFF.